Detailed here is one T cell receptor (beta chain). Germline values: CDR1 SGHDT, CDR2 YYEEEE. J gave up 4 bases and V 4 bases, and 11 bases lay outside the gene matches. This CDR3 spans 16 amino acids. This sample stems from a study of blood T cell repertoires in COVID-19. Libraries were prepared by immunoSEQ multiplex PCR; TCRdb keeps only in-frame clonotypes and omits some of them. The sample contains fewer than 250,000 clones, approximately 85% of which appear only once. The TCR was taken from a woman between 45 and 65 years old with acute COVID-19. Sequencing was performed on PBMCs or T cells enriched from blood (not recorded which). The chain links TRBV5-6 to TRBJ2-1, with 7 nucleotides matching TRBD1. This chain's CDR3 is CASSTNRGRSYNEQFF. The CDR3 region has the DNA TGTGCCAGCAGCACAAACAGGGGCCGATCATACAATGAGCAGTTCTTC.